Included here is one T cell receptor (beta chain) sequence, with context. The table lists this clonotype with a count of one. The specificity of this receptor is unknown. Base qualities are not at hand, and no much larger clone is one base apart. A solitary read yields weak support. These data originate in a study of CD8+CD57+ T cells in acquired aplastic anemia (dated by TCRdb to the late 2010s). The study in broad terms: A mean of about 3.2 ug of DNA, ranging from about 0.2 to 27.4 ug, was extracted from sorted CD4+ and CD8+ cells. CD8+CD57+ expansion was defined as frequency above the mean frequency observed in healthy subjects. What the work shows at the level of the full study, not this receptor alone: Around 30 CD8+ CDR3 sequences were shared between patients and controls but appeared highly expressed in patients and within their immunodominant clones. Between patients and healthy controls, no significant difference in CD8+ Simpson's diversity was found (P=0.060).

Flow cytometry had shown CD8+CD57+ cell expansion in the patients selected for sequencing. Every patient had severe acquired aplastic anemia, diagnosed using the International Study of Aplastic Anemia and Agranulocytosis and Camitta criteria. Patients had received no therapy at the time of blood sampling. TCR repertoires of sorted CD4+ and CD8+ blood T cells from severe aplastic anemia patients and healthy subjects were deep-sequenced in the study. Patients were enrolled in the USA under clinicaltrials.gov protocols 00001620, 01623167, 00001397, 00071045, 00081523 and 00961064. Ficoll-Paque density gradient centrifugation was used to isolate peripheral blood mononuclear cells. Before DNA extraction, CD4+ and CD8+ T cells were sorted with FACS or magnetic beads. The trim is 8 bases for V and 1 base for J, with a gap of 11 bases between the germline ends. Spanning cysteine to phenylalanine, the CDR3 consists of 13 amino acids. Of all the DNA, just the CDR3 is kept, 39 bases in frame from base 1. Reading the germline V gene (reference sequence) gives CDR1 SEHNR and CDR2 FQNEAQ.

Profiling of TCR beta VDJ combinations and CDR3 sequences used genomic DNA as the template. An Illumina HiSeq 2000 was the platform used for TCR repertoire sequencing. In the original analysis: Repertoire assessment relied on Simpson's diversity index, CDR3 size and DJ length profiles, and TRBV/TRBJ rearrangement plots. The most abundant DNA sequence in the deep sequencing data was taken as the immunodominant clone. CDR3 amino acid sequences were screened for sharing across subjects and were compared with published repertoires and the VDJdb database. In-frame beta chains were kept once TCRdb had trimmed the public reads at Q25 with fastp and called clones with MiXCR. Rows are unified per CDR3 protein, each entry keeping the most common DNA and genes. The V and J calls here are based on TCRdb, not the publication. In all, the sample holds roughly 180,000 distinct CDR3 sequences, and 50% to 65% of those were seen once. Clones ranked in the top ten supply 40% to 50% of the sample.

Sequenced material: sorted CD4+, CD8+, or CD8+CD57+ T cells (not recorded which) from PBMCs. This sequence uses TRBV7-9 and TRBJ1-1, and TRBD1 may be the D gene, going by 5 matching bases. This TCR derives from a human donor with aplastic anemia. The CDR3 reads as follows: CASELQGNTEAFF. The DNA sequence is given as TGTGCCAGCGAACTTCAGGGGAACACTGAAGCTTTCTTT.